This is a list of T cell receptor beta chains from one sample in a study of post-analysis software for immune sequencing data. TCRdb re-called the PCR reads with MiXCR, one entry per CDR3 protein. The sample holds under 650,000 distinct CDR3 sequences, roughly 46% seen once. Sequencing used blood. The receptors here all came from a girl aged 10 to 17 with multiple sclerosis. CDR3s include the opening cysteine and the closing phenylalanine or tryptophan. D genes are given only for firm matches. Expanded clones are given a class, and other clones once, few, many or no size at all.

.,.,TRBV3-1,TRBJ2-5,TGTGCCAGCAGGAATAGGGCCGGAGAGACCCAGTACTTC,CASRNRAGETQYF
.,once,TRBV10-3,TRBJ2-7,TGTGCCATCAGCGACTATGATTTTCGGTTTGGGCGTTCCTCCTACGAGCAGTACTTC,CAISDYDFRFGRSSYEQYF
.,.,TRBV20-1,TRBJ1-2,TGCAGTGCCAAAGGGTCTTCCTATGGCTACACCTTC,CSAKGSSYGYTF
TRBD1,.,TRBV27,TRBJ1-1,TGTGCCAGCCTTCCGACAGGGATCAACACTGAAGCTTTCTTT,CASLPTGINTEAFF
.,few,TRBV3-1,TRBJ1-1,TGTGCCAGCAGCCCCGCAGGGGACACTGAAGCTTTCTTT,CASSPAGDTEAFF
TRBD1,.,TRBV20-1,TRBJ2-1,TGCAGTGCTAGGCGGACAGGCACTTTATTACCCTCTTACAATGAGCAGTTCTTC,CSARRTGTLLPSYNEQFF
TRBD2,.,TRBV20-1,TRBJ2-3,TGCAGTGCTGGTCCCTCTGGACTAGTCACAGATACGCAGTATTTT,CSAGPSGLVTDTQYF
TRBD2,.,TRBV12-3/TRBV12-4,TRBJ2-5,TGTGCCAGCAGTGCCGGGACTAGCGGGCAAGAGACCCAGTACTTC,CASSAGTSGQETQYF
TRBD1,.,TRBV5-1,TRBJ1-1,TGCGCCAGCAGCTTACAGGGGGCTGGGAACACTGAAGCTTTCTTT,CASSLQGAGNTEAFF
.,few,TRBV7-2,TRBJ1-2,TGTGCCAGCAGCTCCTACCCACTTGAGGCGAACTATGGCTACACCTTC,CASSSYPLEANYGYTF
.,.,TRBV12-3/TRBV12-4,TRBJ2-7,TGTGCCAGCACCTTGGGTGGCGGATCCTACGAGCAGTACTTC,CASTLGGGSYEQYF
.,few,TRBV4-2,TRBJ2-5,TGTGCCAGCAGCCAAGTTGGCGGGAAGGAGACCCAGTACTTC,CASSQVGGKETQYF
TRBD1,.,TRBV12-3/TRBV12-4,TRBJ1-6,TGTGCCAGCAGTTTAACGGGACAGGGGTATTCACCCCTCCACTTT,CASSLTGQGYSPLHF
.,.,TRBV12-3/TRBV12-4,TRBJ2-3,TGTGCCAGCAGTCGTCCCGGGACAAGGGGAGATACGCAGTATTTT,CASSRPGTRGDTQYF
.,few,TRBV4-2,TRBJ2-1,TGTGCCAGCAGCCAAGTTCTCAGGGTGGGGCAGGGTAATGAGCAGTTCTTC,CASSQVLRVGQGNEQFF
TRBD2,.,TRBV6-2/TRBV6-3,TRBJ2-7,TGTGCCAGCAGTTCCTACGGGACTAGCGGGACCCACGAGCAGTACTTC,CASSSYGTSGTHEQYF
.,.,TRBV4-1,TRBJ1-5,TGCGCCAGCAGCCAACGTCACAATAGCAATCAGCCCCAGCATTTT,CASSQRHNSNQPQHF
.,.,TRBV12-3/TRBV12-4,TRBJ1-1,TGTGCCAGCACCGGAAGGAGCGGCACTGAAGCTTTCTTT,CASTGRSGTEAFF
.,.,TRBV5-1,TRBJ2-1,TGCGCCAGCAGCTTAGAACCGAGGGGGTCCTACAATGAGCAGTTCTTC,CASSLEPRGSYNEQFF
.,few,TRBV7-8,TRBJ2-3,TGTGCCAGCAGCCTCACTAGGGGTCCTACAGATACGCAGTATTTT,CASSLTRGPTDTQYF
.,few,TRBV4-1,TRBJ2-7,TGCGCCAGCAGCCAGAAGACAGTCCCCTACGAGCAGTACTTC,CASSQKTVPYEQYF
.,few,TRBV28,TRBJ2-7,TGTGCCAGCAGTTCCGGGACGGAAACCTACGAGCAGTACTTC,CASSSGTETYEQYF
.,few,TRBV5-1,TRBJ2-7,TGCGCCAGCAGCTTGGTCGGCGGGATTTGGGACGAGCAGTACTTC,CASSLVGGIWDEQYF
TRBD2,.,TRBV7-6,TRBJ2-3,TGTGCCAGCAGCCCCGTGGTAGCGGGAGGTGGGGATACGCAGTATTTT,CASSPVVAGGGDTQYF
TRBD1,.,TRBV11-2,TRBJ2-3,TGTGCCAGCAGCTTGCAAAAAGGGCCCATCAGGGGGCCAGATACGCAGTATTTT,CASSLQKGPIRGPDTQYF
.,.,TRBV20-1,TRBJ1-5,TGCAGTGCTAAGGAAAGGGGCAATCAGCCCCAGCATTTT,CSAKERGNQPQHF
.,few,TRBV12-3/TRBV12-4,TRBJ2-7,TGTGCCAGCAGTGCCCACCGGGGCGAGCAGTACTTC,CASSAHRGEQYF
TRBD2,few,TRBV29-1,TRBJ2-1,TGCAGCGTTGACGGCGGGGGGCCCTACAATGAGCAGTTCTTC,CSVDGGGPYNEQFF
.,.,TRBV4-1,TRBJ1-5,TGCGCCAGCAGCTCAAATTCAGGGATCTCGCTGAGCAATCAGCCCCAGCATTTT,CASSSNSGISLSNQPQHF
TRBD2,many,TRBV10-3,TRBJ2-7,TGTGCCATCAGTGAGTCTAGGACTAGTCCCTACGAGCAGTACTTC,CAISESRTSPYEQYF
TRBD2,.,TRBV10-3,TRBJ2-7,TGTGCCACCAGACTCCTGGGACTAGTCGGCCACGAGCAGTACTTC,CATRLLGLVGHEQYF
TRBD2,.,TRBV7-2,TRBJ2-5,TGTGCCAGCAGCTCGCGGGTTAGACTAGCGGGGAGTCAAGAGACCCAGTACTTC,CASSSRVRLAGSQETQYF
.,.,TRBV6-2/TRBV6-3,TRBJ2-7,TGTGCCAGCAGTTACTCGTCAGGCAGAACACCGCTCTACGAGCAGTACTTC,CASSYSSGRTPLYEQYF
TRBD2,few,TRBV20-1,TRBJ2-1,TGCAGTGCTAGAGCGACTAGCGGGGGTCTTCTCTACAATGAGCAGTTCTTC,CSARATSGGLLYNEQFF
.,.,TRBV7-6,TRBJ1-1,TGTGCCAGCAGCGGCCTGGAGGGTGGGGACACTGAAGCTTTCTTT,CASSGLEGGDTEAFF
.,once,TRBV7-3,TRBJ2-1,TGTGCCAGCAGCTTTACGGGTAGCGGCGTTAATGAGCAGTTCTTC,CASSFTGSGVNEQFF
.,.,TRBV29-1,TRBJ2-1,TGCAGCGTTGGGCACCGGGCGGCGAGGGGTGGCAATGAGCAGTTCTTC,CSVGHRAARGGNEQFF
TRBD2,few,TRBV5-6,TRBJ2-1,TGTGCCAGCAGCTTGACGGGACTAGGCGAAAATGAGCAGTTCTTC,CASSLTGLGENEQFF
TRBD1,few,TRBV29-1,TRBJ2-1,TGCAGCGTGGCCGGGACAGGGGGCTCGGGGCAGTTCTTC,CSVAGTGGSGQFF
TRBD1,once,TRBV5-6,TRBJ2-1,TGTGCCAGCAGCTTCTCCGGGACAGGGAAAGGGTTCTTC,CASSFSGTGKGFF
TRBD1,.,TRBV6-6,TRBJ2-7,TGTGCCAGCAGCTTCCCGGACAGGGGCTCCTACGAGCAGTACTTC,CASSFPDRGSYEQYF
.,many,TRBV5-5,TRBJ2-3,TGTGCCAGCAGCTTACCCGGGTCCTCCACAGATACGCAGTATTTT,CASSLPGSSTDTQYF
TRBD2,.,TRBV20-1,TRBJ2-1,TGCAGTGCTATAGGCGGGGGGCTCTACAATGAGCAGTTCTTC,CSAIGGGLYNEQFF
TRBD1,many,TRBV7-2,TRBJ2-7,TGTGCCAGCAGCTTGAGCTTCACAGGGGGCAGGTACGAGCAGTACTTC,CASSLSFTGGRYEQYF
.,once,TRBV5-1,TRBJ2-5,TGCGCCAGCAGCGCGGAGCTAAACAATGAGCAGTACTTC,CASSAELNNEQYF
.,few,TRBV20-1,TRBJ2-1,TGCAGTGCTAGGGCCAGGGTGGGGTACAATGAGCAGTTCTTC,CSARARVGYNEQFF
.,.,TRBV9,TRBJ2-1,TGTGCCAGCAGCGTATCCGGGTACGGGAATGAGCAGTTCTTC,CASSVSGYGNEQFF
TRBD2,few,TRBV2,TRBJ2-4,TGTGCCAGCAGGATTCATAGCGGGGTAGCCAAAAACATTCAGTACTTC,CASRIHSGVAKNIQYF
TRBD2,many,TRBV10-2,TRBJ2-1,TGCGCCAGCAGTACTAGCGGGCATGAGCAGTTCTTC,CASSTSGHEQFF
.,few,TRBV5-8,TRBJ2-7,TGTGCCAGCTCTTCCTTATTGGCAGGGACCTACGAGCAGTACTTC,CASSSLLAGTYEQYF
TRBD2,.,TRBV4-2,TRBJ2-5,TGTGCCAGCAGCCAGAATGGACTAGCACGGGGGGAGACCCAGTACTTC,CASSQNGLARGETQYF
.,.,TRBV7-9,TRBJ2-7,TGTGCCAGCAGCACGGGTGGGCCGGATCCCTACGAGCAGTACTTC,CASSTGGPDPYEQYF
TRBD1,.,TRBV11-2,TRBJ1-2,TGTGCCAGCAGCGATTACAGGGGAATTAACTATGGCTACACCTTC,CASSDYRGINYGYTF
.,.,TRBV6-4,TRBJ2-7,TGTGCCAGCGGGGGGGACAGGCACCTGATTCCAGACGAGCAGTACTTC,CASGGDRHLIPDEQYF
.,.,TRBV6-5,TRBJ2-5,TGTGCCAGCAGTCCAGCAATAACCCAAGAGACCCAGTACTTC,CASSPAITQETQYF
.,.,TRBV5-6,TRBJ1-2,TGTGCCAGCAGCTTGGCATTAGCGTCCCGGAATGGCTACACCTTC,CASSLALASRNGYTF
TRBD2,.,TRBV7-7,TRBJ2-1,TGTACTAGCAGCGAGCTGGGCGGGAGGGCCTGGAATGAGCAGTTCTTC,CTSSELGGRAWNEQFF
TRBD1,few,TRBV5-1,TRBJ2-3,TGCGCCAGCAGCCAAAACAGGGGGCCAGATACGCAGTATTTT,CASSQNRGPDTQYF